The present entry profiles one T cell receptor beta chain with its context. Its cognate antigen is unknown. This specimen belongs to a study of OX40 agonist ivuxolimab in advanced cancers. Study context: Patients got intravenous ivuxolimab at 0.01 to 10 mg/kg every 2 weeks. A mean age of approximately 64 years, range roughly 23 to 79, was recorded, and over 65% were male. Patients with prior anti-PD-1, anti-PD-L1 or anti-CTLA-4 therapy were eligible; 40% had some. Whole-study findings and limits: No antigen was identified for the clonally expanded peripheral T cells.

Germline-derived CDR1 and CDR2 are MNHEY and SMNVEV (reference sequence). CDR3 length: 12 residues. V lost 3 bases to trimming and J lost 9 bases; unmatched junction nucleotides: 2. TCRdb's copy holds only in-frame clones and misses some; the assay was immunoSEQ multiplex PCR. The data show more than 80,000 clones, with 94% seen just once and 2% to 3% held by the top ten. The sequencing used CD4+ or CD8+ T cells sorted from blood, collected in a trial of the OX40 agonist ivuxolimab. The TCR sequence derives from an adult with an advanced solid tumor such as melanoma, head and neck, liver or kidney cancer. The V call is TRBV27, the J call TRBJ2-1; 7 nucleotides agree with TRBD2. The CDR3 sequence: CASSFGGGEQFF. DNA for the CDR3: TGTGCCAGCAGTTTTGGCGGGGGTGAGCAGTTCTTC.